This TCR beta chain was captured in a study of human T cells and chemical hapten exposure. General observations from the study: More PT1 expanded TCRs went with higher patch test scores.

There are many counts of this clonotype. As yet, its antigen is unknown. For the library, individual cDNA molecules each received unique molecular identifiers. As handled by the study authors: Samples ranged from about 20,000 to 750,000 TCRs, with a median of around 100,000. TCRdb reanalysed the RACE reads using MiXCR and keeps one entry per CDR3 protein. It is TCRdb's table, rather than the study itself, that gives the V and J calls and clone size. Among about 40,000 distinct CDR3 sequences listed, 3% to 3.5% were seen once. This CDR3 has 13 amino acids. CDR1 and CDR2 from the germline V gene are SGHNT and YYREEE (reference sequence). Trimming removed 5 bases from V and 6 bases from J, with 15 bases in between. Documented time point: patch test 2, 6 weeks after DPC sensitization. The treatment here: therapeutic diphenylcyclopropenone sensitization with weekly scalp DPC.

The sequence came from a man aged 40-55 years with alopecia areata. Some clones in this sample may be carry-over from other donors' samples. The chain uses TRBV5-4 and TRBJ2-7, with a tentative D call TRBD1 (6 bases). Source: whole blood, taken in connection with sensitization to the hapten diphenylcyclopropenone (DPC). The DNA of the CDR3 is TGTGCCAGCAGTTTTGAGGGGGTAGGCGAGCAGTACTTC. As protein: CASSFEGVGEQYF. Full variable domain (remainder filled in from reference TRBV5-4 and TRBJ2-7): ETGVTQSPTHLIKTRGQQVTLRCSSQSGHNTVSWYQQALGQGPQFIFQYYREEENGRGNFPPRFSGLQFPNYSSELNVNALELDDSALYLCASSFEGVGEQYFGPGTRLTVT.